The rows below give T cell receptor beta chains drawn from one sample of a study of blood T cell repertoires in COVID-19. TCRdb's copy holds only in-frame clones and misses some; the assay was immunoSEQ multiplex PCR. This table holds about 110,000 clones, roughly 80% found once. Specimen: peripheral blood. The receptors stem from a woman of 80 years or more with acute or convalescent COVID-19. CDR3s include the opening cysteine and the closing phenylalanine or tryptophan. The D gene is left open where the match is weak. A clone size is listed for some rows: how often the clone was seen (once, few, many), or a class if it is expanded.

D,J,V,size,CDR3,DNA
NA,TRBJ2-1,TRBV6-5,once,CASSYSGEVAYNEQFF,TGTGCCAGCAGTTACTCGGGGGAGGTTGCCTACAATGAGCAGTTCTTC
NA,TRBJ1-1,TRBV10-1,NA,CASSTGSTEAFF,TGCGCCAGCAGTACAGGGTCCACTGAAGCTTTCTTT
TRBD1,TRBJ1-1,TRBV2,NA,CATGQGGTEAFF,TGTGCCACCGGACAGGGGGGCACTGAAGCTTTCTTT
NA,TRBJ2-2,TRBV11-1,NA,CASSYRGTGELFF,TGTGCCAGCAGCTACCGGGGTACCGGGGAGCTGTTTTTT
NA,TRBJ2-3,TRBV21-1,NA,CASSKMGGRASSSTDTQYF,TGTGCCAGCAGCAAAATGGGCGGGAGGGCATCTTCTAGCACAGATACGCAGTATTTT
NA,TRBJ2-3,TRBV2,NA,CASRLDTDTQYF,TGTGCCAGCAGACTAGACACAGATACGCAGTATTTT
NA,TRBJ2-2,TRBV24-1,once,CATSDVRTGGAGELFF,TGTGCCACCAGTGACGTGCGGACAGGAGGGGCCGGGGAGCTGTTTTTT
NA,TRBJ2-2,TRBV11-2,NA,CASSLKGHNTGELFF,TGTGCCAGCAGCTTAAAAGGACATAACACCGGGGAGCTGTTTTTT
NA,TRBJ2-2,TRBV7-9,NA,CASSFMSGELFF,TGTGCCAGCAGCTTCATGTCCGGGGAGCTGTTTTTT
NA,TRBJ2-1,TRBV5-1,NA,CASNRDSPYNEQFF,TGCGCCAGCAACCGGGACTCCCCCTACAATGAGCAGTTCTTC
TRBD1,TRBJ2-7,TRBV6-6,NA,CASSYSGTGVEQYF,TGTGCCAGCAGTTACTCAGGGACAGGGGTCGAGCAGTACTTC
NA,TRBJ2-7,TRBV7-8,NA,CASSLDGGFAEQYF,TGTGCCAGCAGCTTAGATGGAGGGTTCGCCGAGCAGTACTTC
NA,TRBJ2-5,TRBV28,NA,CASSGGTQYF,TGTGCCAGCAGCGGCGGGACCCAGTACTTC
TRBD2,TRBJ2-2,TRBV19,NA,CASSITSGSSLKTGELFF,TGTGCCAGTAGTATCACTAGCGGGAGTTCTTTGAAGACCGGGGAGCTGTTTTTT
TRBD2,TRBJ2-1,TRBV27,few,CASSPRGAGGAYNEQFF,TGTGCCAGCAGTCCCCGAGGGGCGGGAGGCGCCTACAATGAGCAGTTCTTC
NA,TRBJ2-5,TRBV5-1,few,CASSRMLRDKQETQYF,TGCGCCAGCAGCCGTATGCTTAGGGACAAACAAGAGACCCAGTACTTC
TRBD1,TRBJ1-5,TRBV7-2,few,CASRDGTGGQPQHF,TGTGCCAGCAGGGACGGGACAGGGGGTCAGCCCCAGCATTTT
TRBD2,TRBJ2-3,TRBV6-5,NA,CASTSTGGRADTQYF,TGTGCCAGCACCTCTACGGGAGGCCGTGCAGATACGCAGTATTTT
TRBD2,TRBJ2-5,TRBV6-6,NA,CASTLGRLAGQETQYF,TGTGCCAGCACCCTAGGGAGGCTAGCGGGCCAAGAGACCCAGTACTTC
TRBD2,TRBJ2-3,TRBV11-3,NA,CASSTTSGTDTQYF,TGTGCCAGCAGCACTACTAGCGGCACAGATACGCAGTATTTT
TRBD1,TRBJ2-3,TRBV7-2,NA,CASSPGGVGPTDTQYF,TGTGCCAGCAGCCCAGGGGGAGTTGGCCCCACAGATACGCAGTATTTT
NA,TRBJ1-2,TRBV12-3/TRBV12-4,NA,CASSLHRDGYTF,TGTGCCAGCAGTTTGCACAGGGATGGCTACACCTTC
NA,TRBJ1-2,TRBV27,NA,CASRFLKGGYTF,TGTGCCAGCAGATTCCTCAAGGGGGGCTACACCTTC
TRBD1,TRBJ2-4,TRBV4-1,NA,CASSQDDRVIPGVAKNIQYF,TGCGCCAGCAGCCAAGATGACAGGGTTATTCCAGGGGTAGCCAAAAACATTCAGTACTTC
NA,TRBJ2-6,TRBV25-1,NA,CASSEFSQSGANVLTF,TGTGCCAGCAGTGAATTCTCCCAGTCTGGGGCCAACGTCCTGACTTTC
NA,TRBJ2-3,TRBV10-2,NA,CASKLSAYGVGTDTQYF,TGCGCCAGCAAACTTTCGGCCTACGGAGTCGGCACAGATACGCAGTATTTT
NA,TRBJ1-1,TRBV6-5,few,CASSYSGKEAFF,TGTGCCAGCAGTTACTCCGGGAAGGAAGCTTTCTTT
NA,TRBJ2-5,TRBV6-5,NA,CASSYEAGTLQETQYF,TGTGCCAGCAGTTACGAGGCCGGGACACTCCAAGAGACCCAGTACTTC
TRBD1,TRBJ2-1,TRBV6-5,once,CASRDPGQNYNEQFF,TGTGCCAGCAGAGATCCGGGACAGAACTACAATGAGCAGTTCTTC
TRBD1,TRBJ1-5,TRBV7-2,NA,CASSLAGTGFHQPQHF,TGTGCCAGCAGCTTGGCCGGGACAGGGTTCCATCAGCCCCAGCATTTT
NA,TRBJ2-7,TRBV5-1,NA,CASSFLGDAYEQYF,TGCGCCAGCAGCTTCCTCGGGGATGCCTACGAGCAGTACTTC
TRBD1,TRBJ1-5,TRBV7-9,NA,CASSLGDRDSNQPQHF,TGTGCCAGCAGCTTAGGGGACAGGGATAGCAATCAGCCCCAGCATTTT
TRBD1,TRBJ1-6,TRBV6-5,NA,CASRRTGVGNSPLHF,TGTGCCAGCAGACGGACAGGGGTTGGTAATTCACCCCTCCACTTT
NA,TRBJ2-3,TRBV11-2,NA,CASSHNANIASQQYF,TGTGCCAGCAGCCACAATGCCAATATAGCTTCTCAGCAGTATTTT
NA,TRBJ1-1,TRBV27,NA,CASNLGQPNTEAFF,TGTGCCAGCAATCTCGGACAGCCGAACACTGAAGCTTTCTTT
NA,TRBJ2-1,TRBV7-9,NA,CASSFLSYASEQFF,TGTGCCAGCAGCTTCCTATCTTACGCGTCAGAGCAGTTCTTC
TRBD2,TRBJ2-7,TRBV2,NA,CASMGGYEQYF,TGTGCCAGCATGGGGGGGTACGAGCAGTACTTC
TRBD1,TRBJ2-1,TRBV6-6,NA,CASSSQGGSYNEQFF,TGTGCCAGCAGTTCACAGGGGGGCTCCTACAATGAGCAGTTCTTC
TRBD1,TRBJ1-2,TRBV5-6,NA,CASSSGTGGAGGYGYTF,TGTGCCAGCAGCTCCGGGACAGGGGGCGCGGGAGGCTATGGCTACACCTTC
TRBD1,TRBJ1-3,TRBV3-1/TRBV3-2,NA,CASSQQGVTGNTIYF,TGTGCCAGCAGCCAGCAGGGGGTAACTGGAAACACCATATATTTT
TRBD2,TRBJ2-1,TRBV5-1,once,CASSLVAGGPNNEQFF,TGCGCCAGCAGCTTGGTAGCGGGAGGGCCTAACAATGAGCAGTTCTTC
NA,TRBJ1-3,TRBV7-8,NA,CASSRTVGGNTIYF,TGTGCCAGCAGTCGGACAGTGGGGGGAAACACCATATATTTT